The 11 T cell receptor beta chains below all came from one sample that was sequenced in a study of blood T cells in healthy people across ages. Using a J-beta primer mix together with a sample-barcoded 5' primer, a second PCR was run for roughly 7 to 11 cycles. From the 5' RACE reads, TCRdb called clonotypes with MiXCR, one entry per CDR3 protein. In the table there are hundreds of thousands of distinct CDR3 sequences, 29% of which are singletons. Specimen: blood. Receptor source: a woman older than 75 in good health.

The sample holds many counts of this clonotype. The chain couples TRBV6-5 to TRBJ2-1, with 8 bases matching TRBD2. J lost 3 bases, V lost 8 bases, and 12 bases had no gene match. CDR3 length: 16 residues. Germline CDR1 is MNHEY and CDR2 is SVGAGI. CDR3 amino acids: CASGLTGGGSYNEQFF. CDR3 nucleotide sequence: TGTGCCAGCGGTCTTACGGGCGGGGGGAGCTACAATGAGCAGTTCTTC.

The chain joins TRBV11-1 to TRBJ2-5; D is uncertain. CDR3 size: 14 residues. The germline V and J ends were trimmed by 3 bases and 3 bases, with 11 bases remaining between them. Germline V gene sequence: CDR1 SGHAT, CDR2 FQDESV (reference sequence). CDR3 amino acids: CASSFPSSKETQYF. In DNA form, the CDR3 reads TGTGCCAGCAGCTTTCCGAGCAGCAAAGAGACCCAGTACTTC.

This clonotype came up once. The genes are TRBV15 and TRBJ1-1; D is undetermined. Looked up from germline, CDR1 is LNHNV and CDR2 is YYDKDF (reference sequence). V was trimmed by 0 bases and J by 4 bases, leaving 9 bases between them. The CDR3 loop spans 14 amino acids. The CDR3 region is CATSRDTAGTEAFF. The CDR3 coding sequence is TGTGCCACCAGCAGAGATACAGCCGGCACTGAAGCTTTCTTT.

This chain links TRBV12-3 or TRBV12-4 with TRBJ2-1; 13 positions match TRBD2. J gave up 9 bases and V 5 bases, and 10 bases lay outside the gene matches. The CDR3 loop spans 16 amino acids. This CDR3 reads CASSPTSGGAGSEQFF. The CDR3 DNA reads TGTGCCAGCAGTCCCACTAGCGGGGGGGCCGGAAGTGAGCAGTTCTTC.

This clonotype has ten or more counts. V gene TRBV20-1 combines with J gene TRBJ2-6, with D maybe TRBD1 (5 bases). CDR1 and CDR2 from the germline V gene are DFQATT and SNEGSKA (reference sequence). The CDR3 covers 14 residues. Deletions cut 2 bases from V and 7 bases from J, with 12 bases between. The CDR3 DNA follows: TGCAGTGCTAGACAGGGAAAGGGAGCCAACGTCCTGACTTTC. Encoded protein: CSARQGKGANVLTF.

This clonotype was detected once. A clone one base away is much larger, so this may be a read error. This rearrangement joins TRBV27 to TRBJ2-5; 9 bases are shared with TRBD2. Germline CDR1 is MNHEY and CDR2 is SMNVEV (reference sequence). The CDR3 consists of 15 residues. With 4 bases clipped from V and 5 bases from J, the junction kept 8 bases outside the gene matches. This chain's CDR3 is CASSWGRGGGETQYF. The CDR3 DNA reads TGTGCCAGCAGTTGGGGGCGGGGGGGCGGTGAGACCCAGTACTTC.

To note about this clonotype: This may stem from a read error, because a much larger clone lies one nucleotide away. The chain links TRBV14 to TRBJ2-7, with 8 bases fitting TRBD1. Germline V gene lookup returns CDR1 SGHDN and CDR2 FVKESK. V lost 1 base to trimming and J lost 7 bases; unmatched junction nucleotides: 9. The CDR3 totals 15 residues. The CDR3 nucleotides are TGTGCCAGCAGCCAAGTTACAGGGGGTTACAATGAGCAGTACTTC. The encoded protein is CASSQVTGGYNEQYF.

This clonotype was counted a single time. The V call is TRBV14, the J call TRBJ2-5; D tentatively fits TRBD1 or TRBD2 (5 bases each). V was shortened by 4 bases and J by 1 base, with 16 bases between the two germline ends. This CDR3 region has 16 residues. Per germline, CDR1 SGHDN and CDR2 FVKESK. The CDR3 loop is CASSRFRPGAQETQYF. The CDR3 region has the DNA TGTGCCAGCAGCCGCTTCCGACCCGGGGCCCAAGAGACCCAGTACTTC.

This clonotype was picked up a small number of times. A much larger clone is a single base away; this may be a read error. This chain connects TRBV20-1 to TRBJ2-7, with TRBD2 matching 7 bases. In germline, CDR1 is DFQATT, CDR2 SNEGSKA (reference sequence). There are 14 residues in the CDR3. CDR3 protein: CSAPFQRGSYGQYF. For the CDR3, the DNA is TGCAGTGCCCCCTTCCAGCGGGGTTCCTACGGGCAGTACTTC.

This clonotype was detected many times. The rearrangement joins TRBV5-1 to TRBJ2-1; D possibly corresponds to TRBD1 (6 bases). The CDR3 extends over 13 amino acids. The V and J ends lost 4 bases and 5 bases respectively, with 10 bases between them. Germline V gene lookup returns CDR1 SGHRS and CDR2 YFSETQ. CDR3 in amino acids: CASSQDSHNEQFF. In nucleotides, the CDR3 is TGCGCCAGCAGCCAGGACAGTCACAATGAGCAGTTCTTC.

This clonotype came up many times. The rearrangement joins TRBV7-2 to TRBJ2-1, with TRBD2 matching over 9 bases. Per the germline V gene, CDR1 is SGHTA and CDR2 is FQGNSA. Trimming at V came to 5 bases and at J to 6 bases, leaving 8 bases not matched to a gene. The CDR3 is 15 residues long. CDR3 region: CASSLSGGSLNEQFF. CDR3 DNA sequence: TGTGCCAGCAGCCTTAGCGGGGGATCGCTCAATGAGCAGTTCTTC.